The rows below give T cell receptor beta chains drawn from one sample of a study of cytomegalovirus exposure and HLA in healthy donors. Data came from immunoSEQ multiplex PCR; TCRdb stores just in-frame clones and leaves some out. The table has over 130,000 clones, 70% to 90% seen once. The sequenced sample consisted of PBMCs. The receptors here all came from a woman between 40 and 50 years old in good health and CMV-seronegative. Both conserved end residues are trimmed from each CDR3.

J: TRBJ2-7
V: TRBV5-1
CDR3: ASSPGTKGDEQY

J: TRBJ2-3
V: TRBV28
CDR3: ASPPTRPQY

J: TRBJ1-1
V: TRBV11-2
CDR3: ASSSPGGAEAF

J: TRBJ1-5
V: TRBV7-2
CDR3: ASSSSGQAGWGPQH

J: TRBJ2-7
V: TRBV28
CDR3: ASSFPSFSYEQY

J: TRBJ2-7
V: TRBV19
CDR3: ASSIETTGSKQY

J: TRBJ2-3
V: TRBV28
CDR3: ASGDRATDTQY

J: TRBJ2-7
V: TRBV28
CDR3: ASSLDTTSGTYEQY

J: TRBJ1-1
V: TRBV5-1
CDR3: ASSLVAVMNTEAF

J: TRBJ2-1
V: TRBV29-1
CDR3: SVGDPSGSSYNEQF

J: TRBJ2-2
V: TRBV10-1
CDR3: ASSESSYANTGELF

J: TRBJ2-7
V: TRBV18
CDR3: ASSADRVYYEQY

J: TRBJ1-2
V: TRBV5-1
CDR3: ASSLGGDYGYT

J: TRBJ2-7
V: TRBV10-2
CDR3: ASSVGTGSYEQY

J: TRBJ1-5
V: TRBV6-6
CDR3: ASSPLGTDNQPQH

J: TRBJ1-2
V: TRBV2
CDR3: ASSGGTGGAGGYT

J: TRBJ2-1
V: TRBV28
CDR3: ASSTGTSGDNEQF

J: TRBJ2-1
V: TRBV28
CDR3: ASSLLAGASGNEQF

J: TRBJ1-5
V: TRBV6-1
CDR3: ASSELGGRRGKQPQH

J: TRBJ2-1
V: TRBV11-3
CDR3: ASSLGAGVHNEQF

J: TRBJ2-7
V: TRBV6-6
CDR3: ASSPQESYEQY

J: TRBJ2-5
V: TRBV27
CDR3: ASSLGGQGQETQY

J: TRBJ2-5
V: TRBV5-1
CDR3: ASEPGLALGYTQY

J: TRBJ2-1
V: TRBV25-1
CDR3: ASSEHWTLNEQF

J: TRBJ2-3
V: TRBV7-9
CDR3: ASSLSADTQY

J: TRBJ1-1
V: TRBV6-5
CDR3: ASSRPVTEAF

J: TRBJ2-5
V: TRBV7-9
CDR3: ASSLGGLTETQY

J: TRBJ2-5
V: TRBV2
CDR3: ASSATGVETQY

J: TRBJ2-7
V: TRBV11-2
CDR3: ASSGREENYEQY

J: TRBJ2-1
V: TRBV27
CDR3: ASSLSPGGYNEQF

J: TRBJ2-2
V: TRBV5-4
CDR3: ASSRLAGGPGTGELF

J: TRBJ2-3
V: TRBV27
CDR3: ASSGVAGVLDTQY

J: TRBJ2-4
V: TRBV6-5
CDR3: ASRGVGKNIQY

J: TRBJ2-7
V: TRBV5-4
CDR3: ASSLSSGSSYEQY

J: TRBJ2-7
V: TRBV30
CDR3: AWSRDRPSRTH

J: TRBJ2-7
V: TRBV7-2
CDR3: ASSARLADEQY

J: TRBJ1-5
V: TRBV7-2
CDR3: ASSSARNQPQH

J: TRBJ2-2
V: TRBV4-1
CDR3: ASSPVSGASGELF

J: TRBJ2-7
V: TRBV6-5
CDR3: ASTSTRGGYEQY

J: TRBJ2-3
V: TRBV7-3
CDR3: ASSLGGGSGTDTQY

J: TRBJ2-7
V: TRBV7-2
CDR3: ASTAGLAEKYEQY

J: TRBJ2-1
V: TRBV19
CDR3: ASSIKREAEQF

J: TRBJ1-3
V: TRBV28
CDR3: ASSPGQGHTIY

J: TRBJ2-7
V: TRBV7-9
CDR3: SSSARLAGEQAYEQY

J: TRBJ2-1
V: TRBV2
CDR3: ASSEQEVKAYNEQF

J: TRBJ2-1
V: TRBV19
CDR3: ASSTGPSGSDTMF

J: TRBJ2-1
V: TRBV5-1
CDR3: ASSLSSIAGVYNEQF

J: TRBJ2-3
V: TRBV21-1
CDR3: ASGGRTSETPSTDTQY

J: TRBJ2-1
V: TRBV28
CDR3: ASSLGGPSGRRGSYNEQF

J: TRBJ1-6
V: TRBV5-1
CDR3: ASSLDGQRNSPLH

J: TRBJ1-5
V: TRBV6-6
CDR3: ASSFSMDQPQH

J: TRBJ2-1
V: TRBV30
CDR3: AWSVEGQGGNEQF

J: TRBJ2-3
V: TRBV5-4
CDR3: ASSLGGSQSRDTQY

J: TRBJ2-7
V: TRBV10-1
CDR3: ASSEDSGRQAYEQY